This T cell receptor (beta chain) was captured in a study of PD-1 blockade in classical Hodgkin lymphoma. Study-level points and caveats: While CD8+ TCR diversity did not rise significantly by C4D1, CD4+ TCR diversity did. Newly diagnosed patients and complete responders had comparable diversity at baseline. The authors excluded patients who started nivolumab under 1 year after ASCT. Healthy donors were reported to have higher baseline TCR diversity than newly diagnosed patients.

Germline V lookup: CDR1 SGHKS, CDR2 YYEKEE (reference sequence). The V and J ends lost 4 bases and 6 bases respectively, with 17 bases between them. The CDR3 contains 15 residues. Each of the patients experienced relapse following autologous stem cell transplantation, and their brentuximab vedotin exposure differed. Assay used: immunoSEQ multiplex PCR; TCRdb lists only in-frame clones, some missing. The top ten clones hold around 10% of a sample with 15,000 or so clones, roughly 68% of them seen once. Only a few counts were recorded for this clone. Antigen specificity is unknown. The receptor comes from a human donor with classical Hodgkin lymphoma. This chain connects TRBV5-5 to TRBJ2-1; perhaps D is TRBD1 or TRBD2 (5 bases each). The sequenced sample was peripheral blood mononuclear cells (PBMCs), obtained at baseline. CDR3 sequence (DNA): TGTGCCAGCAGCCGGGACGCCCCGATGGTCAATGAGCAGTTCTTC. Encoded protein: CASSRDAPMVNEQFF. Full variable domain (outside the CDR3, taken from reference TRBV5-5 and TRBJ2-1): DAGVTQSPTHLIKTRGQQVTLRCSPISGHKSVSWYQQVLGQGPQFIFQYYEKEERGRGNFPDRFSARQFPNYSSELNVNALLLGDSALYLCASSRDAPMVNEQFFGPGTRLTVL.